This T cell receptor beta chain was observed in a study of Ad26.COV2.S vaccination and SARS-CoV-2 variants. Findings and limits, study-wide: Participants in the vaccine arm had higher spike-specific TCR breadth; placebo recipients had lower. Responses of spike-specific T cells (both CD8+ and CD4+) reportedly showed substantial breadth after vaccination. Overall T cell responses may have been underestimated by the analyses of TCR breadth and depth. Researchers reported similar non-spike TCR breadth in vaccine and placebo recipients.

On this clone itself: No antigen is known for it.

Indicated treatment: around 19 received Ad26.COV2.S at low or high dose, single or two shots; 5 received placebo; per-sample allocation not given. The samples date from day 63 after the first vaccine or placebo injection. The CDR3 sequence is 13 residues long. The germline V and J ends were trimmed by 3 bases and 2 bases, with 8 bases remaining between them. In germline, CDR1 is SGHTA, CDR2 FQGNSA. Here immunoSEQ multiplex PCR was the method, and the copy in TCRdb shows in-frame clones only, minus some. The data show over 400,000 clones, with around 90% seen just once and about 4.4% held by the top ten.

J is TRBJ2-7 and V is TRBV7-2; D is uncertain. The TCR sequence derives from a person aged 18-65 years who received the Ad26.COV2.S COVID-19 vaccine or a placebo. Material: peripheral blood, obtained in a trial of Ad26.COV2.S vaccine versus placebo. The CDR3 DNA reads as TGTGCCAGCAGCTTTAGGCCCACCTACGAGCAGTACTTC. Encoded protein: CASSFRPTYEQYF. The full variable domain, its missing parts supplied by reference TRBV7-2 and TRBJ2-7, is GAGVSQSPSNKVTEKGKDVELRCDPISGHTALYWYRQSLGQGLEFLIYFQGNSAPDKSGLPSDRFSAERTGGSVSTLTIQRTQQEDSAVYLCASSFRPTYEQYFGPGTRLTVT.